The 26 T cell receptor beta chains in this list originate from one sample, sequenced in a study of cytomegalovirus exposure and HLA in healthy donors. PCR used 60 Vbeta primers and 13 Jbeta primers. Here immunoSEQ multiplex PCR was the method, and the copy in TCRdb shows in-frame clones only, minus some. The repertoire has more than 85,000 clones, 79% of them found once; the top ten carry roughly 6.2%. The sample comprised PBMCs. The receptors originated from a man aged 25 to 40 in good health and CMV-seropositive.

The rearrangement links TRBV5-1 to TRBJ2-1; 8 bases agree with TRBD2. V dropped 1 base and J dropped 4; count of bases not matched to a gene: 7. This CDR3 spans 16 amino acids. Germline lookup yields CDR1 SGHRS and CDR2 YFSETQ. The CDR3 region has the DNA TGCGCCAGCAGCTTGCATCCAGCGGGGGAGTACAATGAGCAGTTCTTC. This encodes CASSLHPAGEYNEQFF.

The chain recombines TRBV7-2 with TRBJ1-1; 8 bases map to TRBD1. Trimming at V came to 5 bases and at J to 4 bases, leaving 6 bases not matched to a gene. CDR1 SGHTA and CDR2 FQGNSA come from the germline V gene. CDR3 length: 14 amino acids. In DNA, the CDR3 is TGTGCCAGCAGCCGGGGACAGGTGGGCACTGAAGCTTTCTTT. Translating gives CASSRGQVGTEAFF.

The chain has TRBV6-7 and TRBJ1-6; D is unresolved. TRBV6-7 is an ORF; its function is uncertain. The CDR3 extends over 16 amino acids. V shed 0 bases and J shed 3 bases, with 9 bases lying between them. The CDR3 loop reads CASSYSARLYNSPLHF. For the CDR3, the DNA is TGTGCCAGCAGTTACTCTGCGCGTCTCTATAATTCACCCCTCCACTTT.

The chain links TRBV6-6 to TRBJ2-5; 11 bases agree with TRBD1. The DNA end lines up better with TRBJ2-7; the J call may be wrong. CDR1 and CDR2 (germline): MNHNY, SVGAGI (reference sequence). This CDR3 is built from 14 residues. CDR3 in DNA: TGTGCCAGCACTCGGACAGGGGGCTACTACGAGCAGTACTTC. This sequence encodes CASTRTGGYYEQYF.

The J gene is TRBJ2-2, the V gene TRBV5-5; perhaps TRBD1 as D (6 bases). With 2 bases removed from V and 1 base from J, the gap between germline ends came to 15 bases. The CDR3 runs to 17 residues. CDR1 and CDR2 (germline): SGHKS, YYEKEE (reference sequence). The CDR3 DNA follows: TGTGCCAGCAGCTTCCCCTGGGCAGGGGTGAACACCGGGGAGCTGTTTTTT. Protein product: CASSFPWAGVNTGELFF.

The CDR3 DNA sequence: TGTGCTAGTGGTTTGGCGGGAACGTTGGGGGAAAAACTGTTTTTT. Translating it yields CASGLAGTLGEKLFF. This chain connects TRBV12-5 to TRBJ1-4; D uncertain. CDR1 and CDR2 from the germline V gene are LGHNT and FRNRAP. This CDR3 is 15 amino acids long. V was pared by 1 base and J by 8 bases, with 14 bases between.

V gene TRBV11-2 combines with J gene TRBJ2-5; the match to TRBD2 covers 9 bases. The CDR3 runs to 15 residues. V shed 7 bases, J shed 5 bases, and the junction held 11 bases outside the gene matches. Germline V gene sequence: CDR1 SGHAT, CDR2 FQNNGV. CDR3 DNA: TGTGCCAGCAATTGGGGCGGGGGGGTTGTCGAGACCCAGTACTTC. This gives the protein CASNWGGGVVETQYF.

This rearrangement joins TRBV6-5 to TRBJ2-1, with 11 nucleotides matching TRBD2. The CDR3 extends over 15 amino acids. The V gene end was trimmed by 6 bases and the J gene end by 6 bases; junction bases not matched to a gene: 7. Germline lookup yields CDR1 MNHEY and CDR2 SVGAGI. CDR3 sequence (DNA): TGTGCCAGCAGCCCGGGACTAGCGGTCAGCAATGAGCAGTTCTTC. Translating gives CASSPGLAVSNEQFF.

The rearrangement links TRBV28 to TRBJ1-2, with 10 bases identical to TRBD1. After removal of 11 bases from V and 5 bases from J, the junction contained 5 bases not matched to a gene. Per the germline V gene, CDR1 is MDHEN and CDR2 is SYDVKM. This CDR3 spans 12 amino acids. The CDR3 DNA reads TGTGCCGGTGGACAGGGGGTATATGGCTACACCTTC. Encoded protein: CAGGQGVYGYTF.

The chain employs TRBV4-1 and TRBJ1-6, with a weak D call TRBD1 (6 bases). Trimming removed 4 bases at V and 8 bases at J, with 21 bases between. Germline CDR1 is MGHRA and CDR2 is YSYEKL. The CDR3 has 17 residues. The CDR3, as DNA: TGCGCCAGCAGCCGAGTCGGGGGGCTCAAACTTGATTCACCCCTCCACTTT. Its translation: CASSRVGGLKLDSPLHF.

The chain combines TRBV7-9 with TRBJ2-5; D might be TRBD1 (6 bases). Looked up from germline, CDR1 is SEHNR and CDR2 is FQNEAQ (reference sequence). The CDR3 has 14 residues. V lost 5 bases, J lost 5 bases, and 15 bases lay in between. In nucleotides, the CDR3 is TGTGCCAGCAGCCCTACAGGGAGAGGGGAGACCCAGTACTTC. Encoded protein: CASSPTGRGETQYF.

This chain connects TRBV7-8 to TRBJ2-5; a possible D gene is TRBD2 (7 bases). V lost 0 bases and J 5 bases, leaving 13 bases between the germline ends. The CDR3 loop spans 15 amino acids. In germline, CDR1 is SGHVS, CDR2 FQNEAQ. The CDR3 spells CASSLAGGRSETQYF. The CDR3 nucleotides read TGTGCCAGCAGCTTAGCCGGGGGGCGCAGTGAGACCCAGTACTTC. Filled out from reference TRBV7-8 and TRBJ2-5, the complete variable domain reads GAGVSQSPRYKVAKRGQDVALRCDPISGHVSLFWYQQALGQGPEFLTYFQNEAQLDKSGLPSDRFFAERPEGSVSTLKIQRTQQEDSAVYLCASSLAGGRSETQYFGPGTRLLVL.

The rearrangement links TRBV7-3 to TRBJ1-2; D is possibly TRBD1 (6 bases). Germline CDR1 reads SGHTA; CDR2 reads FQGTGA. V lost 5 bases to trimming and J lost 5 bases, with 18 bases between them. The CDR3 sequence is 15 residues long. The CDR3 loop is CASSPNGGGGYGYTF. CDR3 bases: TGTGCCAGCAGCCCGAACGGAGGGGGGGGTTATGGCTACACCTTC. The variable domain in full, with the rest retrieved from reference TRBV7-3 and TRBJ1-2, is GAGVSQTPSNKVTEKGKYVELRCDPISGHTALYWYRQSLGQGPEFLIYFQGTGAADDSGLPNDRFFAVRPEGSVSTLKIQRTERGDSAVYLCASSPNGGGGYGYTFGSGTRLTVV.

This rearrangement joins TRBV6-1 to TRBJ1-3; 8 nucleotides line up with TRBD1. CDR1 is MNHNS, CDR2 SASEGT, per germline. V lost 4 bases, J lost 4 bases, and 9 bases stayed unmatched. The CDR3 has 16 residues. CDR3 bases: TGTGCCAGCAGTGGAAGACAGGGGTTGTTAGGAAACACCATATATTTT. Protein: CASSGRQGLLGNTIYF.

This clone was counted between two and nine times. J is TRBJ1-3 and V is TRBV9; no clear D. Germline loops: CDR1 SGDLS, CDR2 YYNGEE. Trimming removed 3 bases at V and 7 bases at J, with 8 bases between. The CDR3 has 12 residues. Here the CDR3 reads CASSANRNTIYF. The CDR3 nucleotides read TGTGCCAGCAGCGCCAACCGGAACACCATATATTTT.

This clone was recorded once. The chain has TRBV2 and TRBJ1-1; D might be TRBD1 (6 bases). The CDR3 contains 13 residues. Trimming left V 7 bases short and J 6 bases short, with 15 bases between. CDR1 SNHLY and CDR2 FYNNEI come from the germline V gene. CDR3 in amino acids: CASIPGAYAEAFF. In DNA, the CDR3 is TGTGCCAGCATTCCAGGGGCTTATGCTGAAGCTTTCTTT.

In DNA, the CDR3 is TGTGCCAGCAGCCAGAGGCAAAGCAGGGGCTTTAGAAACACTGAAGCTTTCTTT. As protein: CASSQRQSRGFRNTEAFF. The V call is TRBV14, the J call TRBJ1-1, with D tentatively TRBD1 (6 bases). Trimming removed 3 bases at V and 2 bases at J, with 22 bases between. This CDR3 comprises 18 residues. Per germline, CDR1 SGHDN and CDR2 FVKESK.

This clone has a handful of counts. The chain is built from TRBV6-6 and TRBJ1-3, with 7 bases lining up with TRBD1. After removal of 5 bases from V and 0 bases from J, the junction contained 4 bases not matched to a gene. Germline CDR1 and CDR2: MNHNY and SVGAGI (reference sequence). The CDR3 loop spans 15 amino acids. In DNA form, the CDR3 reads TGTGCCAGCAGTCGACAGGGCTTCTCTGGAAACACCATATATTTT. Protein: CASSRQGFSGNTIYF.

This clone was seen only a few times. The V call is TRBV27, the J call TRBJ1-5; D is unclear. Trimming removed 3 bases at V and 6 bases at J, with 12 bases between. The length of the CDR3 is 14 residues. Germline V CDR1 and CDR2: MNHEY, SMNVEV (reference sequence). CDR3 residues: CASSFLGPSQPQHF. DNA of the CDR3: TGTGCCAGCAGTTTTCTGGGTCCTAGTCAGCCCCAGCATTTT.

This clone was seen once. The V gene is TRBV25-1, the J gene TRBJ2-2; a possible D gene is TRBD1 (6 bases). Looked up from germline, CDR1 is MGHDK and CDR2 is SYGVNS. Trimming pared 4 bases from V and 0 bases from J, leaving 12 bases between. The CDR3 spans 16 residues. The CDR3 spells CASSAPGHANTGELFF. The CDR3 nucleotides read TGTGCCAGCAGTGCCCCGGGACACGCGAACACCGGGGAGCTGTTTTTT.

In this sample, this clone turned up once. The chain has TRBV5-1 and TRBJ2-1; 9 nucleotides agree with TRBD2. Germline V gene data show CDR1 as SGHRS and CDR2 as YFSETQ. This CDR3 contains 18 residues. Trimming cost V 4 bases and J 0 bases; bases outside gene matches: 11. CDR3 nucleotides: TGCGCCAGCAGCCCGGGGGTAGCGGGGGCGATCTCCTACAATGAGCAGTTCTTC. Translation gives CASSPGVAGAISYNEQFF.

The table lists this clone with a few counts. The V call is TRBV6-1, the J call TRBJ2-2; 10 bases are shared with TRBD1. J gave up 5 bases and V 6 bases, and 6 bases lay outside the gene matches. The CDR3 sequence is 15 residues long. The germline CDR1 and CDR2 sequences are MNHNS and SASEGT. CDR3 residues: CASSLGTGVTGELFF. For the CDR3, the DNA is TGTGCCAGCAGCCTCGGGACAGGGGTTACCGGGGAGCTGTTTTTT.

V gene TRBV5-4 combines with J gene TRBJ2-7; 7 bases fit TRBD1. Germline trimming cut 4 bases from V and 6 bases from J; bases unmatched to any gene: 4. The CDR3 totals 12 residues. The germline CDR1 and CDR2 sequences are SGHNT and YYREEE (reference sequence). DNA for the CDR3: TGTGCCAGCAGCACCAGGGGGAGCGAGCAGTACTTC. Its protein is CASSTRGSEQYF.

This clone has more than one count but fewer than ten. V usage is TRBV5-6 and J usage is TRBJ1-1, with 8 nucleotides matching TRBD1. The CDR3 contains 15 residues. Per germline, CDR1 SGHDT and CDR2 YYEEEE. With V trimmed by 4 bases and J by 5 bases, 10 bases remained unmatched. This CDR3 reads CASSRGTRGQTEAFF. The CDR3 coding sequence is TGTGCCAGCAGCCGGGGAACCAGGGGGCAGACTGAAGCTTTCTTT.

The CDR3 reads CASMTGDNGNQPQHF. In DNA, the CDR3 is TGTGCCAGTATGACAGGGGATAATGGCAATCAGCCCCAGCATTTT. V and J are TRBV19 and TRBJ1-5; TRBD1 agrees at 8 bases. Germline CDR1 and CDR2: LNHDA and SQIVND (reference sequence). The CDR3 contains 15 residues. The J segment lost 2 bases and the V segment lost 7 bases, leaving 7 bases of the junction unmatched.

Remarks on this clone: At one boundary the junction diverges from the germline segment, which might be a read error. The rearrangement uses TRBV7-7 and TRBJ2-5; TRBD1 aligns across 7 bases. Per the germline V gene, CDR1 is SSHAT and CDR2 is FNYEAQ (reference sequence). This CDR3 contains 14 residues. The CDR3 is CASSLGPGGETQYF. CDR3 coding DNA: TGTGCTAGCAGCTTAGGCCCAGGGGGAGAGACCCAGTACTTC. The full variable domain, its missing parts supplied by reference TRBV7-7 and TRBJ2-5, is GAGVSQSPRYKVTKRGQDVTLRCDPISSHATLYWYQQALGQGPEFLTYFNYEAQPDKSGLPSDRFSAERPEGSISTLTIQRTEQRDSAMYRCASSLGPGGETQYFGPGTRLLVL.